The 32 T cell receptor beta chains below all came from one sample that was sequenced in a study of blood T cells in healthy people across ages. The authors ran a second PCR of 7 to 11 cycles using a sample-barcoded 5' primer and a J-beta primer mix. From the 5' RACE reads, TCRdb called clonotypes with MiXCR, one entry per CDR3 protein. The sample comprises around 650,000 distinct CDR3 sequences, about 34% of which are singletons, and approximately 15% rests with the top ten. Sequencing used blood. These receptors came from an elderly woman in good health.

This clonotype has a handful of counts. This may be a read error: a much more frequent sequence differs by one nucleotide. The chain has TRBV29-1 and TRBJ2-1, with D perhaps matching TRBD1 (6 bases). Germline V gene sequence: CDR1 SQVTM, CDR2 ANQGSEA. This CDR3 has 12 residues. Trimming removed 4 bases from V and 10 bases from J, with 14 bases in between. Here the CDR3 DNA reads TGCAGCGTTGCGGGGACATCCTACGAGCAGTTCTTC. Its protein is CSVAGTSYEQFF.

The rearrangement joins TRBV29-1 to TRBJ1-2, with TRBD1 as a possible D gene (6 bases). V lost 7 bases and J lost 8, with 17 bases in between. The CDR3 extends over 12 amino acids. CDR1 and CDR2 (germline): SQVTM, ANQGSEA. For the CDR3, the DNA is TGCAGCGCCGAAGGGGGATTGGAAGGCTACACCTTC. It yields the protein CSAEGGLEGYTF.

This clonotype was recorded a few times. The chain carries TRBV6-5 and TRBJ2-3; possible D gene TRBD2, 7 bases. Germline V gene sequence: CDR1 MNHEY, CDR2 SVGAGI. The CDR3 length is 13 residues. Trimming took off 8 bases at V and 6 bases at J, with 15 bases between the two ends. CDR3 residues: CASLRRGGDTQYF. In DNA, the CDR3 is TGTGCCAGCTTACGGAGGGGGGGGGATACGCAGTATTTT.

V and J are TRBV27 and TRBJ1-2; TRBD1 matches at 9 bases. The CDR3 length is 15 residues. V gave up 6 bases and J gave up 8 bases; unmatched junction bases: 13. Germline assignment: CDR1 MNHEY and CDR2 SMNVEV (reference sequence). The CDR3: CASSPAGTGSDGYTF. CDR3 coding DNA: TGTGCCAGCAGCCCCGCCGGGACAGGGAGCGACGGCTACACCTTC.

The genes are TRBV6-6 and TRBJ1-1, with a tentative D call TRBD1 (5 bases). The CDR3 spans 13 residues. Trimming took 5 bases from V and 4 from J, leaving 11 bases between them. Germline V gives CDR1 MNHNY, CDR2 SVGAGI (reference sequence). The chain's CDR3 is CASSEPGGTEAFF. CDR3 in DNA: TGTGCCAGCAGTGAGCCCGGGGGCACTGAAGCTTTCTTT.

This clonotype was recorded many times. This sequence joins TRBV7-9 and TRBJ2-1; 8 nucleotides line up with TRBD2. From germline, CDR1 is SEHNR and CDR2 FQNEAQ (reference sequence). The CDR3 is 14 residues long. Trimming removed 5 bases from V and 6 bases from J; junction bases left unmatched: 6. The CDR3 DNA follows: TGTGCCAGCAGCGCCGGGGGGGTGGCCAATGAGCAGTTCTTC. It yields the protein CASSAGGVANEQFF.

This clonotype was seen more than once but under ten times. The J gene is TRBJ2-5, the V gene TRBV6-6, with D uncertain. This CDR3 is 15 amino acids long. CDR1 is MNHNY, CDR2 SVGAGI, per germline (reference sequence). V was cut by 3 bases and J by 5 bases, with 16 bases left in between. CDR3 bases: TGTGCCAGCAGTTATCCCGGCCCTCGGGCGGAGACCCAGTACTTC. It codes for CASSYPGPRAETQYF.

The sample holds many counts of this clonotype. The chain recombines TRBV10-3 with TRBJ2-5; D is unclear. Germline V lookup: CDR1 ENHRY, CDR2 SYGVKD. Deletions cut 3 bases from V and 2 bases from J, with 10 bases between. The CDR3 is made up of 14 amino acids. CDR3 DNA: TGTGCCATCAGTGATGGCGGTCAGCAAGAGACCCAGTACTTC. Protein sequence: CAISDGGQQETQYF.

This clonotype showed up just a few times. A read error may be the cause here, since a much bigger clone is one base away. The chain joins TRBV20-1 to TRBJ2-1, with 7 bases aligning to TRBD1. The DNA matches TRBJ2-7 better at its end, which makes the J call doubtful. Germline-derived CDR1 and CDR2 are DFQATT and SNEGSKA (reference sequence). This CDR3 comprises 14 residues. The CDR3 region has the DNA TGCAGTGCTAGTACAGGGGCACTAAACAATGAGCAGTACTTC. Translated: CSASTGALNNEQYF.

Of note for this clonotype: A much larger clone differs by one base, so this may be a read error. The chain couples TRBV20-1 to TRBJ1-2; D unclear. Germline V gene sequence: CDR1 DFQATT, CDR2 SNEGSKA (reference sequence). CDR3 size: 12 residues. V shed 5 bases and J shed 4 bases, with 11 bases lying between them. CDR3 DNA sequence: TGCAGTGCTCATTCACGTAGCTATGGCTACACCTTC. This translates into CSAHSRSYGYTF.

V usage is TRBV19 and J usage is TRBJ1-5, with D unclear. Germline CDR1 is LNHDA and CDR2 is SQIVND (reference sequence). CDR3 length: 13 amino acids. V lost 3 bases and J 4 bases, leaving 7 bases between the germline ends. The CDR3 loop is CASSIWENQPQHF. The CDR3 region has the DNA TGTGCCAGTAGTATTTGGGAAAATCAGCCCCAGCATTTT. Looking up the rest from reference TRBV19 and TRBJ1-5 gives the full variable domain: DGGITQSPKYLFRKEGQNVTLSCEQNLNHDAMYWYRQDPGQGLRLIYYSQIVNDFQKGDIAEGYSVSREKKESFPLTVTSAQKNPTAFYLCASSIWENQPQHFGDGTRLSIL.

V gene TRBV4-2 combines with J gene TRBJ2-7; D may be TRBD1 or TRBD2 (6 bases each). Judging by the DNA end, TRBJ2-5 fits better; the J call may be wrong. This CDR3 is 13 amino acids long. Looked up from germline, CDR1 is LGHNA and CDR2 is YNFKEQ. The CDR3 reads CASSQLGGETQYF. The CDR3 DNA reads as TGTGCCAGCAGCCAGTTAGGGGGGGAGACCCAGTACTTC.

A few counts support this clonotype. Given a much more abundant clone one base away, this may be a read error. This chain connects TRBV20-1 to TRBJ2-5, with 7 bases that match TRBD1. The closer fit of TRBJ2-7 to the DNA end suggests the J call may be wrong. The CDR3 spans 12 residues. In germline, CDR1 is DFQATT, CDR2 SNEGSKA (reference sequence). The CDR3 bases are TGCAGGGCTGACACAGGGGTACACGAGCAGTACTTC. Translating it yields CRADTGVHEQYF.

In this sample, this clonotype turned up many times. The chain has TRBV29-1 and TRBJ2-7, with no clear D. The CDR3 is 14 residues long. With 4 bases removed from V and 0 bases from J, the gap between germline ends came to 13 bases. Germline V lookup: CDR1 SQVTM, CDR2 ANQGSEA. The CDR3 DNA sequence: TGCAGCGTTGTCAGGACCGAAAACTCCTACGAGCAGTACTTC. Translation gives CSVVRTENSYEQYF.

This clonotype came up many times. The rearrangement links TRBV7-2 to TRBJ1-2; D gene ambiguous. The V and J ends lost 1 base and 5 bases respectively, with 8 bases between them. CDR3 length: 13 residues. Germline V gives CDR1 SGHTA, CDR2 FQGNSA. The CDR3 bases are TGTGCCAGCAGCTTAGGGGTCCGATATGGCTACACCTTC. Protein sequence: CASSLGVRYGYTF. Combining the CDR3 with reference TRBV7-2 and TRBJ1-2 gives the whole variable domain GAGVSQSPSNKVTEKGKDVELRCDPISGHTALYWYRQSLGQGLEFLIYFQGNSAPDKSGLPSDRFSAERTGGSVSTLTIQRTQQEDSAVYLCASSLGVRYGYTFGSGTRLTVV.

Comments on this clonotype: This may stem from a read error, because a much larger clone lies one nucleotide away. This sequence joins TRBV15 and TRBJ2-1, with 7 nucleotides matching TRBD2. Near its end, the DNA agrees better with TRBJ2-7, so the J call may be wrong. CDR1 is LNHNV, CDR2 YYDKDF, per germline (reference sequence). CDR3 length: 14 residues. The DNA for the CDR3 is TGTGCCACGGGGTGGGCTAGCGGAAACAATGAGCAGTACTTC. Protein product: CATGWASGNNEQYF.

This clonotype was recorded many times. This rearrangement joins TRBV2 to TRBJ2-6; 11 bases fit TRBD2. With V trimmed by 4 bases and J by 3 bases, 5 bases remained unmatched. This CDR3 region has 17 residues. Germline values: CDR1 SNHLY, CDR2 FYNNEI. The CDR3 DNA sequence: TGTGCCAGCAGTGCCCCTAGCGGGGGGCTTGGGGCCAACGTCCTGACTTTC. Protein: CASSAPSGGLGANVLTF.

This clonotype was seen a handful of times. The V gene is TRBV2, the J gene TRBJ2-5, with 11 positions matching TRBD2. CDR1 is SNHLY, CDR2 FYNNEI, per germline. Unmatched junction bases numbered 14, after V lost 3 bases and J lost 11 bases. This CDR3 spans 16 amino acids. The CDR3 here is CASSEVRLAGGNEQYF. CDR3 DNA: TGTGCCAGCAGTGAGGTTCGGCTAGCGGGGGGCAATGAGCAGTACTTC.

This clonotype has ten or more counts. The chain links TRBV20-1 to TRBJ1-2; 7 bases are shared with TRBD1. The CDR3 covers 14 residues. Trimming cost V 5 bases and J 2 bases; bases outside gene matches: 8. The V gene's germline CDR1 is DFQATT and CDR2 SNEGSKA (reference sequence). The CDR3 DNA reads as TGCAGTGCTCTGGAGGGGGCTTTAAACTATGGCTACACCTTC. It codes for CSALEGALNYGYTF.

The gene calls are TRBV29-1 and TRBJ1-3, with D unresolved. Looked up from germline, CDR1 is SQVTM and CDR2 is ANQGSEA. The CDR3 contains 14 residues. The V end was cut by 0 bases, the J end by 0 bases, with 6 bases between. The CDR3: CSVEDPLSGNTIYF. In DNA form, the CDR3 reads TGCAGCGTTGAAGACCCCCTCTCTGGAAACACCATATATTTT.

In regard to this clonotype: Possible read error: a much larger clone is one base away. The chain carries TRBV2 and TRBJ2-1; D is unclear. CDR3 length: 13 residues. Germline assignment: CDR1 SNHLY and CDR2 FYNNEI. V was clipped by 7 bases and J by 9 bases, with 16 bases between them. CDR3 loop: CASTIDVSTEQFF. The DNA of the CDR3 is TGTGCCAGCACTATTGACGTGAGTACTGAGCAGTTCTTC.

The V gene is TRBV12-5, the J gene TRBJ1-1; 7 nucleotides agree with TRBD1. This CDR3 has 11 residues. Looked up from germline, CDR1 is LGHNT and CDR2 is FRNRAP. J was trimmed by 8 bases and V by 6 bases; bases with no gene match: 3. The CDR3 loop reads CASGATGEAFF. The CDR3 DNA is TGTGCTAGTGGGGCGACAGGGGAAGCTTTCTTT.

V is TRBV18 and J is TRBJ2-3; no definite D call. Germline assignment: CDR1 KGHSH and CDR2 LQKENI. The CDR3 totals 15 residues. V was shortened by 4 bases and J by 0 bases, with 11 bases between the two germline ends. The CDR3 is CASSLQTSSTDTQYF. CDR3 in DNA: TGTGCCAGCTCACTACAGACTTCTAGCACAGATACGCAGTATTTT.

The V and J genes are TRBV11-2 and TRBJ2-3, with 9 bases matching TRBD2. CDR1 is SGHAT and CDR2 is FQNNGV in the germline V gene. Trimming took 1 base from V and 0 from J; bases not matched to a gene: 11. The CDR3 spans 19 residues. For the CDR3, the DNA is TGTGCCAGCAGCTTAGTCTTCACGTTAGCGGGGGAAAGCACAGATACGCAGTATTTT. This gives the protein CASSLVFTLAGESTDTQYF.

The gene calls are TRBV18 and TRBJ2-3; D remains ambiguous. Germline CDR1 and CDR2: KGHSH and LQKENI. V was shortened by 3 bases and J by 5 bases, with 12 bases between the two germline ends. The CDR3 runs 14 residues. In DNA, the CDR3 is TGTGCCAGCTCACCCATCCCTAACATAGATACGCAGTATTTT. This translates into CASSPIPNIDTQYF.

This clonotype was observed at least ten times. V usage is TRBV30 and J usage is TRBJ2-3; either TRBD1 or TRBD2 may supply D (5 bases each). Per germline, CDR1 GTSNPN and CDR2 SVGIG (reference sequence). With 0 bases removed from V and 5 bases from J, the gap between germline ends came to 12 bases. The CDR3 covers 14 residues. In DNA, the CDR3 is TGTGCCTGGAGTGTAAAGGGACCCGAAGATACGCAGTATTTT. Protein sequence: CAWSVKGPEDTQYF.

The rearrangement uses TRBV12-3 or TRBV12-4 and TRBJ2-2; no clear D gene. V lost 6 bases to trimming and J lost 3 bases, with 8 bases between them. This CDR3 is 13 amino acids long. The CDR3 coding sequence is TGTGCCAGCAGCCGGTCTCACACCGGGGAGCTGTTTTTT. It yields the protein CASSRSHTGELFF.

As to this clonotype: This clone may be a read error of a much larger clone one base away. The rearrangement uses TRBV3-1 and TRBJ1-2; D is possibly TRBD1 (6 bases). In germline, CDR1 is LGHDT, CDR2 YNNKEL (reference sequence). CDR3 size: 13 residues. The CDR3: CAGSQQGGIGNTF. Written as DNA, the CDR3 is TGTGCCGGCAGCCAACAGGGAGGTATCGGAAACACCTTC.

Concerning this clonotype itself: This may be a read error, as it is one base from a much larger clone. The rearrangement uses TRBV20-1 and TRBJ2-7; a possible D gene is TRBD2 (5 bases). This CDR3 is built from 14 residues. From germline, CDR1 is DFQATT and CDR2 SNEGSKA (reference sequence). Trimming left V 6 bases short and J 0 bases short, with 15 bases between. The CDR3 DNA follows: TGCAGTGCATCCCGGGAACAGCTCTCCTACGAGCAGTACTTC. As protein: CSASREQLSYEQYF.

Note on this clonotype: This may be a read error: a much more frequent sequence differs by one nucleotide. The rearrangement uses TRBV5-5 and TRBJ2-7, with D perhaps TRBD1 (5 bases). V was cut by 0 bases and J by 7 bases, with 11 bases left in between. Germline CDR1 is SGHKS and CDR2 is YYEKEE (reference sequence). The CDR3 spans 13 residues. CDR3 residues: CASSLANRLEQYF. The DNA for the CDR3 is TGTGCCAGCAGCTTGGCGAACAGGCTTGAGCAGTACTTC.

The chain combines TRBV20-1 with TRBJ2-1, with D possibly matching TRBD2 (5 bases). With 0 bases removed from V and 8 bases from J, the gap between germline ends came to 8 bases. Germline V gene sequence: CDR1 DFQATT, CDR2 SNEGSKA (reference sequence). The CDR3 loop spans 12 amino acids. Here the CDR3 reads CSARDGGYEQFF. In DNA, the CDR3 is TGCAGTGCTAGAGATGGAGGATATGAGCAGTTCTTC.

There are many counts of this clonotype. V usage is TRBV12-3 or TRBV12-4 and J usage is TRBJ1-2; D possibly corresponds to TRBD1 (5 bases). This CDR3 has 14 amino acids. V shed 7 bases and J shed 5 bases, with 17 bases lying between them. The CDR3: CASTVGVIGYGYTF. CDR3 DNA sequence: TGTGCCAGCACCGTAGGGGTAATTGGGTATGGCTACACCTTC.